This entry lists 6 T cell receptor beta chains sequenced from one sample in a study of CD8 T cells in ankylosing spondylitis. TCRdb used MiXCR to reprocess the 5' RACE reads, holding one entry per CDR3 protein. The sample carries nearly 250,000 distinct CDR3 sequences, roughly 32% recorded once. Input material: blood, either unsorted or a sorted T cell fraction (not recorded which). These receptors all come from a male donor with ankylosing spondylitis or in good health (not recorded which).

The rearrangement uses TRBV29-1 and TRBJ1-4, with TRBD1 as a possible D gene (5 bases). Germline CDR1 reads SQVTM; CDR2 reads ANQGSEA. V lost 4 bases to trimming and J lost 6 bases, with 12 bases between them. The CDR3 consists of 13 residues. The CDR3 here is CSVVVSGDEKLFF. DNA of the CDR3: TGCAGCGTTGTGGTGTCGGGGGATGAAAAACTGTTTTTT.

CDR3 in DNA: TGTGCCAGCAGTGAATCATCAGGGGAAAAACTGTTTTTT. Encoded protein: CASSESSGEKLFF. This chain uses TRBV6-1 with TRBJ1-4, with D perhaps matching TRBD1 (5 bases). V was trimmed by 2 bases and J by 8 bases, leaving 9 bases between them. The CDR3 extends over 13 amino acids. Germline-derived CDR1 and CDR2 are MNHNS and SASEGT.

This chain links TRBV20-1 with TRBJ2-1, with 7 bases lining up with TRBD1. Unmatched junction bases numbered 10, after V lost 3 bases and J lost 5 bases. Germline V CDR1 and CDR2: DFQATT, SNEGSKA (reference sequence). This CDR3 has 15 amino acids. The CDR3 reads CSARKPGQKDNEQFF. In DNA form, the CDR3 reads TGCAGTGCTAGGAAGCCGGGACAGAAAGACAATGAGCAGTTCTTC.

In this sample, this clonotype turned up a few times. The chain has TRBV6-1 and TRBJ1-1; possible D gene TRBD1, 5 bases. V gave up 8 bases and J gave up 1 base, with 11 bases separating them. The germline V gene has CDR1 MNHNS and CDR2 SASEGT. The CDR3 contains 13 residues. CDR3 DNA: TGTGCCAGCCGCAAAACAGGGAACACTGAAGCTTTCTTT. Translating gives CASRKTGNTEAFF.

This clonotype was detected a few times. This rearrangement joins TRBV7-9 to TRBJ2-1, with 7 nucleotides matching TRBD2. V shed 5 bases and J 5 bases; nucleotides not matched to a gene: 15. The germline V gene has CDR1 SEHNR and CDR2 FQNEAQ (reference sequence). The CDR3 is made up of 17 amino acids. As DNA, the CDR3 is TGTGCCAGCAGCGAACCAACCGGGACTATATTAAACAATGAGCAGTTCTTC. It encodes CASSEPTGTILNNEQFF.

This clonotype appeared a few times. The chain recombines TRBV29-1 with TRBJ2-1; TRBD1 is a possible D gene (6 bases). V was shortened by 0 bases and J by 6 bases, with 12 bases between the two germline ends. The CDR3 spans 14 residues. CDR1 SQVTM and CDR2 ANQGSEA come from the germline V gene. This CDR3 reads CSVEDPRRGNEQFF. In nucleotides, the CDR3 is TGCAGCGTTGAAGATCCGCGCAGGGGCAATGAGCAGTTCTTC.